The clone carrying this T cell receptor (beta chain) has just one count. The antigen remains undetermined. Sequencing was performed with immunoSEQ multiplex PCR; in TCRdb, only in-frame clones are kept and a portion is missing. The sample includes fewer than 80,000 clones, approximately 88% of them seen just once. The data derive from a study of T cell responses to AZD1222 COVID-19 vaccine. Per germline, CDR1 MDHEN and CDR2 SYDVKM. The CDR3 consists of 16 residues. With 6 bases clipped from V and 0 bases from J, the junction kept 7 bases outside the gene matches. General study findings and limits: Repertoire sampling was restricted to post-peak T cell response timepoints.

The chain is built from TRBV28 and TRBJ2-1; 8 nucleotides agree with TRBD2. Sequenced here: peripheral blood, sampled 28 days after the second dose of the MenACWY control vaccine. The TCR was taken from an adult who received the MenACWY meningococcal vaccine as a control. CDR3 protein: CASRVSGGHSYNEQFF. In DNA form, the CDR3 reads TGTGCCAGCAGGGTGAGCGGGGGCCACTCCTACAATGAGCAGTTCTTC.